Following are 21 T cell receptor beta chains from one sample sequenced in a study of cytomegalovirus exposure and HLA in healthy donors. It was with 60 Vbeta and 13 Jbeta primers that the PCR ran. Sequenced by immunoSEQ multiplex PCR; TCRdb stores in-frame clones only, minus some. The sample consists of around 150,000 clones, approximately 80% of them appearing once. Input material: PBMCs. The receptors were sampled from a woman aged 40 to 50 in good health and CMV-seronegative.

The chain joins TRBV4-2 to TRBJ2-3; 9 nucleotides agree with TRBD2. Germline V gives CDR1 LGHNA, CDR2 YNFKEQ. This CDR3 region has 14 residues. J gave up 2 bases and V 7 bases, and 4 bases lay outside the gene matches. CDR3 nucleotides: TGTGCCAGCAAGGGACTAGCTTCCACAGATACGCAGTATTTT. Translated: CASKGLASTDTQYF.

This clone was recorded only once. The chain employs TRBV7-8 and TRBJ2-3; 8 nucleotides align to TRBD2. This CDR3 spans 16 amino acids. Germline CDR1 SGHVS, CDR2 FQNEAQ. V was pared by 4 bases and J by 2 bases, with 8 bases of the junction left unmatched. The CDR3 nucleotides read TGTGCCAGCAGCTACCAGACTAGCGTGGTCACAGATACGCAGTATTTT. It yields the protein CASSYQTSVVTDTQYF.

This chain links TRBV6-5 with TRBJ2-5; possibly TRBD1 for D (6 bases). The CDR3 consists of 13 residues. Germline CDR1 and CDR2: MNHEY and SVGAGI. The V and J ends lost 7 bases and 3 bases respectively, with 12 bases between them. The CDR3 here is CASNPRGEETQYF. Here the CDR3 DNA reads TGTGCCAGCAACCCCAGGGGCGAAGAGACCCAGTACTTC.

The CDR3 DNA is TGCAGCGTATTAAGTAGGGGTGAAGCTTTCTTT. It specifies CSVLSRGEAFF. The chain couples TRBV29-1 to TRBJ1-1; D may be TRBD1 (5 bases). The CDR3 has 11 amino acids. V was shortened by 6 bases and J by 7 bases, with 12 bases between the two germline ends. Germline V gene sequence: CDR1 SQVTM, CDR2 ANQGSEA.

The rearrangement links TRBV15 to TRBJ1-5; TRBD1 is a possible D gene (5 bases). The V and J ends lost 8 bases and 7 bases respectively, with 18 bases between them. The CDR3 runs 14 residues. Per germline, CDR1 LNHNV and CDR2 YYDKDF (reference sequence). The CDR3 coding sequence is TGTGCCACCCACTTTGGGCCAGGGAGGCAGCCCCAGCATTTT. Its translation: CATHFGPGRQPQHF.

This sequence joins TRBV27 and TRBJ2-1; a weak D match, TRBD2 (7 bases). The germline V gene has CDR1 MNHEY and CDR2 SMNVEV (reference sequence). V lost 1 base and J 5 bases, leaving 12 bases between the germline ends. The CDR3 totals 15 residues. The CDR3, as DNA: TGTGCCAGCAGTTTATGGGGCGGGGGCCACAATGAGCAGTTCTTC. This codes for CASSLWGGGHNEQFF.

The chain joins TRBV6-6 to TRBJ2-3; maybe TRBD2 (5 bases). The CDR3 length is 13 residues. V was shortened by 5 bases and J by 4 bases, with 10 bases between the two germline ends. Germline assignment: CDR1 MNHNY and CDR2 SVGAGI (reference sequence). The DNA for the CDR3 is TGTGCCAGCAGTCGCCTGAGGGCAGATACGCAGTATTTT. Translated, it gives CASSRLRADTQYF.

The chain carries TRBV6-1 and TRBJ1-2, with D perhaps matching TRBD1 (6 bases). Trimming removed 4 bases at V and 7 bases at J, with 22 bases between. Per the germline V gene, CDR1 is MNHNS and CDR2 is SASEGT. The CDR3 consists of 16 residues. DNA of the CDR3: TGTGCCAGCAGTGGGGGTGCGGGGGGCTTAAAGGTTGGCTACACCTTC. This sequence encodes CASSGGAGGLKVGYTF.

V gene TRBV6-5 combines with J gene TRBJ1-2; D uncertain. CDR3 length: 15 residues. Between the trimmed V and J ends, which lost 2 bases and 0 bases, there was a span of 10 bases. The germline V gene encodes CDR1 MNHEY and CDR2 SVGAGI. The CDR3 sequence is CASSYRHQANYGYTF. DNA of the CDR3: TGTGCCAGCAGTTACCGGCATCAGGCTAACTATGGCTACACCTTC.

The chain recombines TRBV29-1 with TRBJ1-1; 9 positions agree with TRBD1. The CDR3 extends over 14 amino acids. Germline-derived CDR1 and CDR2 are SQVTM and ANQGSEA. The junction had 5 bases not matched to a gene; V was cut back by 0 bases and J by 6 bases. CDR3 nucleotides: TGCAGCGTTGAAGACTGGACAGGGGTTTCTGAAGCTTTCTTT. Translated: CSVEDWTGVSEAFF.

V is TRBV19 and J is TRBJ1-2, with 8 nucleotides matching TRBD1. This CDR3 has 16 residues. Trimming took 5 bases from V and 5 from J; bases not matched to a gene: 13. The germline V gene encodes CDR1 LNHDA and CDR2 SQIVND (reference sequence). CDR3 coding DNA: TGTGCCAGTAGTTTGGCAGGGGGCCTCCAAGCATATGGCTACACCTTC. Protein: CASSLAGGLQAYGYTF.

This sequence joins TRBV5-1 and TRBJ2-5; D is uncertain. The J call may not be correct, given that the DNA end is closer to TRBJ2-7. The CDR3 extends over 11 amino acids. From germline, CDR1 is SGHRS and CDR2 YFSETQ. The CDR3 DNA is TGCGCCAGCAGCCCTAACTACGAGCAGTACTTC. It codes for CASSPNYEQYF.

The rearrangement joins TRBV7-6 to TRBJ1-4; TRBD1 is a possible D gene (6 bases). This CDR3 has 17 amino acids. V was trimmed by 2 bases and J by 2 bases, leaving 15 bases between them. Germline CDR1 SGHVS, CDR2 FNYEAQ. CDR3 bases: TGTGCCAGCAGCTTAACGCACAGGGCTAGTACTAATGAAAAACTGTTTTTT. It yields the protein CASSLTHRASTNEKLFF. Drawing the rest from reference TRBV7-6 and TRBJ1-4, the complete variable domain is GAGVSQSPRYKVTKRGQDVALRCDPISGHVSLYWYRQALGQGPEFLTYFNYEAQQDKSGLPNDRFSAERPEGSISTLTIQRTEQRDSAMYRCASSLTHRASTNEKLFFGSGTQLSVL.

Remarks on this clone: Within the sample, other DNA sequences also encode this same CDR3. The chain employs TRBV7-8 and TRBJ1-5; 7 bases match TRBD1. The V gene's germline CDR1 is SGHVS and CDR2 FQNEAQ. V trimming: 1 base; J trimming: 4 bases; junction bases outside the gene matches: 1. The CDR3 contains 14 residues. CDR3 sequence (DNA): TGTGCCAGCAGCTTAGGACAGGGTAATCAGCCCCAGCATTTT. It specifies CASSLGQGNQPQHF.

This clone was recorded only once. The chain is built from TRBV7-9 and TRBJ2-1, with a weak D call TRBD2 (5 bases). Deletions cut 1 base from V and 12 bases from J, with 10 bases between. Germline assignment: CDR1 SEHNR and CDR2 FQNEAQ (reference sequence). The CDR3 runs to 12 residues. The CDR3 DNA reads TGTGCCAGCAGCTTAGGCGACCGGGGGCAGTTCTTC. Translation gives CASSLGDRGQFF.

This clone has only a few counts. The chain employs TRBV12-5 and TRBJ1-5; D is unresolved. This CDR3 is 16 amino acids long. V lost 2 bases to trimming and J lost 0 bases, with 11 bases between them. Germline V gene data show CDR1 as LGHNT and CDR2 as FRNRAP. Here the CDR3 DNA reads TGTGCTAGTGGTTTGAAGTGGTCAGATAGCAATCAGCCCCAGCATTTT. Its translation is CASGLKWSDSNQPQHF.

The DNA for the CDR3 is TGTGCCAGCAGCTTCCAGGGAAATCAGCCCCAGCATTTT. It codes for CASSFQGNQPQHF. V and J are TRBV7-2 and TRBJ1-5, with D possibly being TRBD1 (5 bases). CDR3 size: 13 residues. Germline V lookup: CDR1 SGHTA, CDR2 FQGNSA. Trimming stripped 3 bases from V and 4 bases from J, with 7 bases between.

This rearrangement joins TRBV27 to TRBJ1-5; a possible D gene is TRBD1 (5 bases). Trimming pared 5 bases from V and 9 bases from J, leaving 14 bases between. Germline CDR1 is MNHEY and CDR2 is SMNVEV (reference sequence). This CDR3 has 13 amino acids. CDR3 loop: CASSGTFGGPQHF. The CDR3 DNA sequence: TGTGCCAGCAGTGGAACCTTCGGGGGGCCCCAGCATTTT.

The rearrangement uses TRBV5-1 and TRBJ2-1; 10 bases line up with TRBD2. Germline loops: CDR1 SGHRS, CDR2 YFSETQ. CDR3 length equals 14 residues. V shed 4 bases and J 3 bases; nucleotides not matched to a gene: 1. CDR3 loop: CASSLAGVYNEQFF. The CDR3 DNA reads TGCGCCAGCAGCCTAGCGGGGGTCTACAATGAGCAGTTCTTC. Full variable domain (outside the CDR3, taken from reference TRBV5-1 and TRBJ2-1): KAGVTQTPRYLIKTRGQQVTLSCSPISGHRSVSWYQQTPGQGLQFLFEYFSETQRNKGNFPGRFSGRQFSNSRSEMNVSTLELGDSALYLCASSLAGVYNEQFFGPGTRLTVL.

The chain has TRBV28 and TRBJ2-2; 8 bases are shared with TRBD1. The CDR3 extends over 14 amino acids. Germline CDR1 and CDR2: MDHEN and SYDVKM. The junction had 5 bases not matched to a gene; V was cut back by 7 bases and J by 4 bases. As DNA, the CDR3 is TGTGCCAGCACAGGACAGGGCGTCACCGGGGAGCTGTTTTTT. Protein: CASTGQGVTGELFF.

The chain is built from TRBV6-5 and TRBJ2-7; D is uncertain. The CDR3 runs to 14 residues. Germline V CDR1 and CDR2: MNHEY, SVGAGI. Trimming stripped 1 base from V and 0 bases from J, with 7 bases between. The CDR3 loop is CASSYLQTSYEQYF. For the CDR3, the DNA is TGTGCCAGCAGTTACTTACAGACCTCCTACGAGCAGTACTTC.